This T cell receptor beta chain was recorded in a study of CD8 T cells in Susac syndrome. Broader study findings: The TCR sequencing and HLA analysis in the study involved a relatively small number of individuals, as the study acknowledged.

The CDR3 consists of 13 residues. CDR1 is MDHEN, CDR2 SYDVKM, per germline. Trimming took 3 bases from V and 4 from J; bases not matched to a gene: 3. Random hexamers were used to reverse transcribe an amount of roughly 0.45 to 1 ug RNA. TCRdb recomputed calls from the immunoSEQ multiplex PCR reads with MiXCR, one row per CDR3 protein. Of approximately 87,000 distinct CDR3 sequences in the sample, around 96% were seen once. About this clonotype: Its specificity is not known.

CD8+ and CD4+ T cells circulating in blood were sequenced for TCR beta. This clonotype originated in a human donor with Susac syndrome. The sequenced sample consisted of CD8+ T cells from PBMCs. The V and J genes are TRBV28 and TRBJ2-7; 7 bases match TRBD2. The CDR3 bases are TGTGCCAGCAGTTTGGGGAGGGAATACGAGCAGTACGTC. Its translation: CASSLGREYEQYV.